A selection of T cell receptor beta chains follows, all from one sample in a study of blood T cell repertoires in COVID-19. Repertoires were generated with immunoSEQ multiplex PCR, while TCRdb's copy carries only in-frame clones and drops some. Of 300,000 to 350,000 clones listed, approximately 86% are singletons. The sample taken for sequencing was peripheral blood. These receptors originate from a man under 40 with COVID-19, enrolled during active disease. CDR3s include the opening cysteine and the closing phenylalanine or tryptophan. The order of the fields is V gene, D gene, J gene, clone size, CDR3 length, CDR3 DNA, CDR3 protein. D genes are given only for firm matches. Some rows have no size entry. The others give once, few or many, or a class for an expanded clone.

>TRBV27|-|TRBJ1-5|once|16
TGTGCCAGCAGTTTAGTCGGAGTTGGAGGCAATCAGCCCCAGCATTTT
CASSLVGVGGNQPQHF
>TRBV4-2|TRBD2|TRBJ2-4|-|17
TGTGCCAGCAGCCAGGCTAGCGGGAGGCGGGGCAAAAACATTCAGTACTTC
CASSQASGRRGKNIQYF
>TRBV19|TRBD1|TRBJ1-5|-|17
TGTGCCAGTAGTATAGGGGACAGGGGGCTCGGGAATCAGCCCCAGCATTTT
CASSIGDRGLGNQPQHF
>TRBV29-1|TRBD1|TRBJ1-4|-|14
TGCAGCGCGGCCGACAGGGGAAGGGGTGGAAAACTGTTTTTT
CSAADRGRGGKLFF
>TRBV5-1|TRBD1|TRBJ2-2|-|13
TGCGCCAGCAGCTTACAGGGGTCCGGGGAGCTGTTTTTT
CASSLQGSGELFF
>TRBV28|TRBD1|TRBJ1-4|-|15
TGTGCCAGCAGTTTAGGGACAGCAACTAATGAAAAACTGTTTTTT
CASSLGTATNEKLFF
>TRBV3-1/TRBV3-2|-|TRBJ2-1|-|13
TGTGCCAGCAGGGCCAATTCAGCGAATGAGCAGTTCTTC
CASRANSANEQFF
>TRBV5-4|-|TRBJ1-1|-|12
TGTGCCAGCTCCCAGGCCAACACTGAAGCTTTCTTT
CASSQANTEAFF
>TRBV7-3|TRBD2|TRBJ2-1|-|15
TGTGCCAGCAGCCTAGTAGCGGGAGGGGTAAATGAGCAGTTCTTC
CASSLVAGGVNEQFF
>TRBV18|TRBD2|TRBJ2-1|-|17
TGTGCCAGCTCACCACCGGCTAGCGGGACCTCCTACAATGAGCAGTTCTTC
CASSPPASGTSYNEQFF
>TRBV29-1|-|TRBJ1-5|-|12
TGCAGCGTTGGAGACGGCAATCAGCCCCAGCATTTT
CSVGDGNQPQHF
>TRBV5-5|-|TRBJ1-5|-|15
TGTGCCAGCAGCTTAGAGGGGGATCGGAGTCAGCCCCAGCATTTT
CASSLEGDRSQPQHF
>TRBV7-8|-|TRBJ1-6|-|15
TGTGCCAGCAGTGGGCGGGCAGTTAATAATTCACCCCTCCACTTT
CASSGRAVNNSPLHF
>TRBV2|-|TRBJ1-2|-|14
TGTGCCAGCAGTGATAGTGGCGGAAACTATGGCTACACCTTC
CASSDSGGNYGYTF
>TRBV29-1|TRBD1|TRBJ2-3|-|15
TGCAGCGTTGTAGGGTCAGGACAGGACTCTTGGAGGCAGTATTTT
CSVVGSGQDSWRQYF
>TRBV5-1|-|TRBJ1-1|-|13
TGCGCCAGCAGCTTGTTGGGGGGCACTGAAGCTTTCTTT
CASSLLGGTEAFF
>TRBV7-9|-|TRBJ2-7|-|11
TGTGCCAGCAGCTTCCGGGGCGAGCAGTACTTC
CASSFRGEQYF
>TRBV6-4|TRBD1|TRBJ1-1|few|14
TGTGCCAGCAGACCCGGGACAGAGAACACTGAAGCTTTCTTT
CASRPGTENTEAFF
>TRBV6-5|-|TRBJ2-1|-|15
TGTGCCAGCAGTTCCCCAAGGGAGACCTACAATGAGCAGTTCTTC
CASSSPRETYNEQFF
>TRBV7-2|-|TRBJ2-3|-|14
TGTGCCAGCAGCTCCAGGGGAGGGACAGATACGCAGTATTTT
CASSSRGGTDTQYF
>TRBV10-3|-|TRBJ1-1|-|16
TGTGCCATCAGTGAGTCGATAGGGGGACCGAACACTGAAGCTTTCTTT
CAISESIGGPNTEAFF
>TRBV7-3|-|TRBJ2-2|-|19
TGTGCCAGCAGCTTATTGGTGGGGAGGAAGGTGGACGGCACCGGGGAGCTGTTTTTT
CASSLLVGRKVDGTGELFF
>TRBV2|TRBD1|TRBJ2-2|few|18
TGTGCCAGCAGTGGACGGACAGGGGCGACCCCGAACACCGGGGAGCTGTTTTTT
CASSGRTGATPNTGELFF
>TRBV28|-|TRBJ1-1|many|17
TGTGCCAGCAGTTTATTGAGTTGGGGGGGTTTGGGAACTGAAGCTTTCTTT
CASSLLSWGGLGTEAFF
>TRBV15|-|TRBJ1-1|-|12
TGTGCCACCAGCAGAGAGGGGGCTAGAGCTTTCTTT
CATSREGARAFF
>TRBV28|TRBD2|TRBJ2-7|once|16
TGTGCCAGCAGTTTAATGGGGGGGATGGAAAGCTACGAGCAGTACTTC
CASSLMGGMESYEQYF
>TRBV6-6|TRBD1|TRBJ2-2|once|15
TGTGCCAGCAGAAAACAGGGGGTAGTCACCGGGGAGCTGTTTTTT
CASRKQGVVTGELFF
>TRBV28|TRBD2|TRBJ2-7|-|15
TGTGCCAGCAGTTTAAAAGCGGGAGGGAAATACGAGCAGTACTTC
CASSLKAGGKYEQYF
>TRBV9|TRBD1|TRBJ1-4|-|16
TGTGCCAGCAGCGTAGGAGGAGGGGGCAGAGGTGAAAAACTGTTTTTT
CASSVGGGGRGEKLFF
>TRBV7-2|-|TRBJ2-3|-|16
TGTGCCAGCAGCCCCCTTGGGGGGTTAGGCACAGATACGCAGTATTTT
CASSPLGGLGTDTQYF
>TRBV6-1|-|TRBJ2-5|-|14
TGTGCCAGCAGTGACATGGGGCAGAAAGAGACCCAGTACTTC
CASSDMGQKETQYF
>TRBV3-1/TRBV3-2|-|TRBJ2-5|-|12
TGTGCCAGCAGCCTCGGGGGAAGACGACGGGACTTC
CASSLGGRRRDF
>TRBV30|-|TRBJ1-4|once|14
TGTGCCTGGAGTGTAGGGGGGGGTAATGAAAAACTGTTTTTT
CAWSVGGGNEKLFF
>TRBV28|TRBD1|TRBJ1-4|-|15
TGTGCCAGCAGTGCAGGGGGATCAACTAATGAAAAACTGTTTTTT
CASSAGGSTNEKLFF
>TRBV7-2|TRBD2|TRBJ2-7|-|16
TGTGCCAGCAGCTTACGGGGGGGGACTAGCGGCTACGAGCAGTACTTC
CASSLRGGTSGYEQYF
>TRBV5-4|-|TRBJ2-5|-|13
TGTGCCAGCAGCCTAGCGCGGGGCGAGACCCAGTACTTC
CASSLARGETQYF
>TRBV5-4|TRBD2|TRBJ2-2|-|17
TGTGCCAGCAGTCCGGGACTAGCGGGGGGAAAAACCGGGGAGCTGTTTTTT
CASSPGLAGGKTGELFF
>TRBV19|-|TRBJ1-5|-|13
TGTGCCAGTCAAACAGGTTACAATCAGCCCCAGCATTTT
CASQTGYNQPQHF
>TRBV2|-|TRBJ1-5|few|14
TGTGCCAGCAGTGAGCTCTACGCAAATCAGCCCCAGCATTTT
CASSELYANQPQHF
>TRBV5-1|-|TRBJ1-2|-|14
TGCGCCAGCGCTCCCTCGGCGGCTTCCTATGGCTACACCTTC
CASAPSAASYGYTF
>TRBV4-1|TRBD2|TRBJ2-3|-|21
TGCGCCAGCAGCCAAGAATCCCCGGGACTAGCGACCCGCGGTGGGACAGATACGCAGTATTTT
CASSQESPGLATRGGTDTQYF
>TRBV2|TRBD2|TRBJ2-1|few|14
TGTGCCAGCGGGTGGCGGGGGGGCTACAATGAGCAGTTCTTC
CASGWRGGYNEQFF
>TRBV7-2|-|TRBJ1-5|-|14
TGTGCCAGCAGCGTCAGGGGTAGCAATCAGCCCCAGCATTTT
CASSVRGSNQPQHF